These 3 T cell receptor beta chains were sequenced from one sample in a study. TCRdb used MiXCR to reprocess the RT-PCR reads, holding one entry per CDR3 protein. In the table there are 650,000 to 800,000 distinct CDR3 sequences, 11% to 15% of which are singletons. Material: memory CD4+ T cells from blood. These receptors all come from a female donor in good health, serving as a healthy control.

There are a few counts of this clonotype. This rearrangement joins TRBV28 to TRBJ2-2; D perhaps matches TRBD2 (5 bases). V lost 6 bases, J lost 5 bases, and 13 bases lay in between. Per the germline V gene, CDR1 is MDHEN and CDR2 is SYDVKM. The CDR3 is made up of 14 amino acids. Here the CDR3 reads CASSVTSRTGELFF. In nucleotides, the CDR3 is TGTGCCAGCAGCGTAACTAGTAGGACCGGGGAGCTGTTTTTT.

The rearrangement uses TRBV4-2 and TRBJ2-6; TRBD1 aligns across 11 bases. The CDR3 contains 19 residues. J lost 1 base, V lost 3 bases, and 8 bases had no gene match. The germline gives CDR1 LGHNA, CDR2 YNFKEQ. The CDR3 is CASSHVDRGRFSGANVLTF. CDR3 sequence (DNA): TGTGCCAGCAGCCACGTGGACAGGGGGCGTTTTTCTGGGGCCAACGTCCTGACTTTC.

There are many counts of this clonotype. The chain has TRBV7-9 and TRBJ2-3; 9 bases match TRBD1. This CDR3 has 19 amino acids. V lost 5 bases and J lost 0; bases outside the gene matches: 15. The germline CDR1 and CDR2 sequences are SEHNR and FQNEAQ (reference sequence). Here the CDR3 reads CASSGRLTGGVASTDTQYF. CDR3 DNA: TGTGCCAGCAGCGGCCGTCTGACAGGGGGAGTTGCTAGCACAGATACGCAGTATTTT.